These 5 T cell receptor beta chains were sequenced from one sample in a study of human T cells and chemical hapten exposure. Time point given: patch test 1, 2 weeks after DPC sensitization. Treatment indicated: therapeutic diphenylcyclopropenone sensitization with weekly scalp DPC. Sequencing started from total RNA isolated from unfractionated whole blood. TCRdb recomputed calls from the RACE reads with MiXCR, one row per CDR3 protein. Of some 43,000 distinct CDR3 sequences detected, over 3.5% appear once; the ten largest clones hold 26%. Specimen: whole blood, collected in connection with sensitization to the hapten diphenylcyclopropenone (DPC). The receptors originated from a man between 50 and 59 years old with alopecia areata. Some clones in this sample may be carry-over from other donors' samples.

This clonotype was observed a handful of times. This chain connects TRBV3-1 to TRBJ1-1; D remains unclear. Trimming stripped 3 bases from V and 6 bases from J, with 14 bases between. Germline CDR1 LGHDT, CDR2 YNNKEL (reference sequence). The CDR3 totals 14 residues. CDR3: CASSHRPGDSEAFF. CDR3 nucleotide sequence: TGTGCCAGCAGCCATCGACCCGGAGATTCTGAAGCTTTCTTT. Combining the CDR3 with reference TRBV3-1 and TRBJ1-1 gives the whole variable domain DTAVSQTPKYLVTQMGNDKSIKCEQNLGHDTMYWYKQDSKKFLKIMFSYNNKELIINETVPNRFSPKSPDKAHLNLHINSLELGDSAVYFCASSHRPGDSEAFFGQGTRLTVV.

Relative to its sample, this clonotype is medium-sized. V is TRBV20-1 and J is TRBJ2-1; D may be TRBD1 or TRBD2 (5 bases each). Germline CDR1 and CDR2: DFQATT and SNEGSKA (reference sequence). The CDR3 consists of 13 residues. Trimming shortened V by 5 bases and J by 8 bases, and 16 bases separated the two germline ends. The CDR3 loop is CSASPGTHHEQFF. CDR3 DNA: TGCAGTGCTTCCCCCGGGACCCACCATGAGCAGTTCTTC.

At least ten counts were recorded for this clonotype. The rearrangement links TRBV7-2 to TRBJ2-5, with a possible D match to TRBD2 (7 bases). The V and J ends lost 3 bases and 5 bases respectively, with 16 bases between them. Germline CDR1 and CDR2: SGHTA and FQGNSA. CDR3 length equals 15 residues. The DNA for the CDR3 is TGTGCCAGCAGCTTCGGGGCGGGGGCGCGGGAGACCCAGTACTTC. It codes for CASSFGAGARETQYF.

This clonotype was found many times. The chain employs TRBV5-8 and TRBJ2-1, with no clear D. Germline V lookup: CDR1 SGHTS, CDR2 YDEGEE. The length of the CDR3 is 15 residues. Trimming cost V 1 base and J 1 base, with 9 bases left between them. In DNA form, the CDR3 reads TGTGCCAGCAGCTTGTTGTTCAGGTCCTACAATGAGCAGTTCTTC. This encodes CASSLLFRSYNEQFF.

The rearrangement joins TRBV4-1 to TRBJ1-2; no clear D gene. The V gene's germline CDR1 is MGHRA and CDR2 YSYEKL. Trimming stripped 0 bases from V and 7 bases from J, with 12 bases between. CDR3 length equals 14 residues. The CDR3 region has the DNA TGCGCCAGCAGCCAAGATCAGGCAGTAGGTGGCTACACCTTC. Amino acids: CASSQDQAVGGYTF.